This is a list of T cell receptor beta chains from one sample in a study of shared clonotypes between healthy human individuals. Some clones are missing from TCRdb's copy, which holds only in-frame ones; the method was immunoSEQ multiplex PCR. This sample has 1.5 million to 2.5 million clones, with about 95% found just once. Sequenced material: naive CD8+ T cells sorted from blood. The receptors come from a man younger than 30 in good health. Each CDR3 is given with its conserved first and last residue. The D gene is left open where the match is weak. Only some rows state a clone size, as once, few, many or a class for expanded clones.

j_call v_call clone_size d_call cdr3_aa cdr3_nt
TRBJ1-4 TRBV13 NA TRBD1 CASSSGTDNEKLFF TGTGCCAGCAGCTCCGGGACAGATAATGAAAAACTGTTTTTT
TRBJ2-1 TRBV6-5 NA NA CASSKDSYNEQFF TGTGCCAGCAGTAAGGACTCCTACAATGAGCAGTTCTTC
TRBJ2-7 TRBV5-6 NA TRBD2 CASSLGLAGGSEQYF TGTGCCAGCAGCTTGGGACTAGCGGGAGGTAGTGAGCAGTACTTC
TRBJ1-4 TRBV10-2 once NA CASSETEKLFF TGCGCCAGCAGTGAGACCGAAAAACTGTTTTTT
TRBJ2-1 TRBV27 NA TRBD2 CASSFLASGGVNEQFF TGTGCCAGCAGTTTCTTGGCTAGCGGGGGGGTGAATGAGCAGTTCTTC
TRBJ2-7 TRBV7-9 NA TRBD1 CASSLDRGRWYEQYF TGTGCCAGCAGCTTAGACAGGGGGCGATGGTACGAGCAGTACTTC
TRBJ2-7 TRBV29-1 NA TRBD1 CSAETGTGLYEQYF TGCAGCGCCGAAACCGGGACAGGGTTATACGAGCAGTACTTC
TRBJ2-3 TRBV13 NA TRBD1 CASSYRGSTDTQYF TGTGCCAGCAGCTACAGGGGTAGCACAGATACGCAGTATTTT
TRBJ1-4 TRBV27 NA NA CASSVTGGWEKLFF TGTGCCAGCAGTGTGACAGGTGGCTGGGAAAAACTGTTTTTT
TRBJ2-5 TRBV27 once TRBD1 CASSLSPGTAQETQYF TGTGCCAGCAGTTTGTCCCCGGGGACAGCGCAAGAGACCCAGTACTTC
TRBJ2-1 TRBV7-9 NA NA CASSLAGSEEQFF TGTGCCAGCAGCTTAGCGGGGAGTGAGGAGCAGTTCTTC
TRBJ2-2 TRBV13 NA NA CASTLGVLNTGELFF TGTGCCAGCACCCTGGGGGTTTTGAACACCGGGGAGCTGTTTTTT
TRBJ1-2 TRBV27 NA NA CASSLTVSLDGYTF TGTGCCAGCAGTTTAACTGTATCTTTGGATGGCTACACCTTC
TRBJ2-7 TRBV5-4 once TRBD2 CASSFSGGPPWEQYF TGTGCCAGCAGCTTTAGCGGGGGCCCGCCTTGGGAGCAGTACTTC
TRBJ2-5 TRBV7-9 NA TRBD2 CASSLLGEGQETQYF TGTGCCAGCAGCTTGCTCGGGGAGGGCCAAGAGACCCAGTACTTC
TRBJ2-7 TRBV7-2 NA NA CASSLGVLSYEQYF TGTGCCAGCAGCTTAGGGGTTCTCTCCTACGAGCAGTACTTC
TRBJ2-2 TRBV5-4 NA NA CASSLVPHLTGELFF TGTGCCAGCAGCTTGGTACCCCATCTCACCGGGGAGCTGTTTTTT
TRBJ2-7 TRBV28 NA NA CASSGRELGQYF TGTGCCAGCAGTGGCCGGGAGTTAGGGCAGTACTTC
TRBJ2-3 TRBV29-1 NA TRBD2 CSVEDYTSGGSTDTQYF TGCAGCGTTGAAGACTATACTAGCGGGGGTTCCACAGATACGCAGTATTTT
TRBJ2-2 TRBV9 NA NA CASSATGSYNTGELFF TGTGCCAGCAGCGCGACCGGGTCTTACAACACCGGGGAGCTGTTTTTT
TRBJ1-1 TRBV19 NA NA CASSIDQTGSLNTEAFF TGTGCCAGTAGTATAGATCAAACAGGGTCCCTGAACACTGAAGCTTTCTTT
TRBJ1-2 TRBV7-9 NA TRBD1 CASSSGDREVLYGYTF TGTGCCAGCAGCTCAGGGGACAGGGAGGTCCTCTATGGCTACACCTTC
TRBJ2-1 TRBV28 NA NA CASSSAGSYNEQFF TGTGCCAGCAGTTCCGCGGGATCCTACAATGAGCAGTTCTTC
TRBJ2-7 TRBV10-2 once NA CASSLVVNEQYF TGCGCCAGCAGTCTTGTCGTCAACGAGCAGTACTTC
TRBJ2-3 TRBV19 once TRBD2 CASSMGLAGDEGDTQYF TGTGCCAGTAGTATGGGACTAGCGGGAGACGAGGGAGATACGCAGTATTTT
TRBJ1-6 TRBV4-1 NA NA CASSQVGWQGDNSPLHF TGCGCCAGCAGCCAAGTAGGTTGGCAGGGCGATAATTCACCCCTCCACTTT
TRBJ2-5 TRBV4-1 NA TRBD2 CASSQRAGGYQETQYF TGCGCCAGCAGCCAACGAGCGGGGGGATACCAAGAGACCCAGTACTTC
TRBJ2-1 TRBV7-8 once TRBD2 CASSLALAGASSYNEQFF TGTGCCAGCAGCTTAGCCCTAGCGGGGGCCAGCTCCTACAATGAGCAGTTCTTC
TRBJ2-1 TRBV2 once NA CASSEGGGDYNEQFF TGTGCCAGCAGTGAAGGGGGAGGTGACTACAATGAGCAGTTCTTC
TRBJ2-3 TRBV6-1 NA NA CASSERGSGSLTDTQYF TGTGCCAGCAGTGAAAGGGGGAGCGGATCCCTCACAGATACGCAGTATTTT
TRBJ2-2 TRBV5-5 once NA CASSIYSGRLGSGELFF TGTGCCAGCAGCATCTATTCGGGACGGTTGGGGTCCGGGGAGCTGTTTTTT
TRBJ1-2 TRBV4-1 NA TRBD1 CASSQDTGGLSYGYTF TGCGCCAGCAGCCAGGATACAGGGGGCCTATCCTATGGCTACACCTTC
TRBJ2-5 TRBV13 NA NA CASSLSTQETQYF TGTGCCAGCAGCTTATCGACCCAAGAGACCCAGTACTTC
TRBJ1-2 TRBV10-1 NA NA CASRQPYGYTF TGCGCCAGCAGGCAACCGTATGGCTACACCTTC
TRBJ2-7 TRBV4-1 NA TRBD1 CASSPTGTGRSYEQYF TGCGCCAGCAGCCCAACCGGGACAGGGAGATCCTACGAGCAGTACTTC
TRBJ2-6 TRBV9 NA TRBD1 CASSDRGWYTGANVLTF TGTGCCAGCAGCGACAGGGGCTGGTATACAGGGGCCAACGTCCTGACTTTC
TRBJ2-7 TRBV27 once NA CASSQVGVKGSLIYEQYF TGTGCCAGCAGCCAAGTGGGAGTTAAAGGGAGTCTAATCTACGAGCAGTACTTC
TRBJ2-7 TRBV11-2 NA TRBD2 CASSDSGAAYEQYF TGTGCCAGCAGCGATAGCGGGGCGGCCTACGAGCAGTACTTC
TRBJ2-5 TRBV5-6 NA NA CASSLEGIETQYF TGTGCCAGCAGCTTGGAGGGGATTGAGACCCAGTACTTC
TRBJ2-7 TRBV4-1 NA NA CASPDGSSYEQYF TGCGCCAGCCCGGACGGGAGCTCCTACGAGCAGTACTTC